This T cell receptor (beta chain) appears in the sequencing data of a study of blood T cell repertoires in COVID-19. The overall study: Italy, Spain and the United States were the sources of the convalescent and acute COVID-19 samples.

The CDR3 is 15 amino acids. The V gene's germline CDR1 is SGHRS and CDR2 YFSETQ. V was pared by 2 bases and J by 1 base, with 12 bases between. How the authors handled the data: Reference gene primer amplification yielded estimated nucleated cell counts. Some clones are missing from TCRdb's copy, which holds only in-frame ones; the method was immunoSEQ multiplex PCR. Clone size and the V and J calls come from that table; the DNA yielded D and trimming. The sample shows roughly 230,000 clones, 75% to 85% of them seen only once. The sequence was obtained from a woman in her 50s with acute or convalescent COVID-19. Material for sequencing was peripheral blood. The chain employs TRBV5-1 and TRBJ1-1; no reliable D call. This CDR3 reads CASSLQSRTNTEAFF. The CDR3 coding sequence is TGCGCCAGCAGCTTACAGTCGCGAACGAACACTGAAGCTTTCTTT.